A single sample is the source of the 7 T cell receptor beta chains below, sequenced in a study of T cell repertoires in cytomegalovirus infection. TCRdb processed the reads anew with MiXCR; each CDR3 protein has one entry. Of almost 550,000 distinct CDR3 sequences detected, 16% appear once; the ten largest clones hold roughly a quarter. Sequenced sample: CD8+ T cells from PBMCs. All receptors come from a human donor in good health (CMV status not recorded). Some clones in this sample may be carry-over from other donors' samples.

This clonotype was counted at least ten times. This sequence joins TRBV6-2 or TRBV6-3 and TRBJ1-5, with TRBD1 as a possible D gene (6 bases). CDR1 MNHEY and CDR2 SVGEGT come from the germline V gene. Between the trimmed V and J ends, which lost 6 bases and 1 base, there was a span of 10 bases. The CDR3 extends over 14 amino acids. The CDR3 reads CASRPGHSNQPQHF. The CDR3 coding sequence is TGTGCCAGCAGGCCGGGACACAGCAATCAGCCCCAGCATTTT.

The chain carries TRBV5-6 and TRBJ2-3; 11 bases align to TRBD2. The CDR3 is 17 residues long. J was trimmed by 1 base and V by 4 bases; bases with no gene match: 8. The germline V gene encodes CDR1 SGHDT and CDR2 YYEEEE. Here the CDR3 DNA reads TGTGCCAGCAGCACTGGGACTAGCGGAATGGGCACAGATACGCAGTATTTT. The encoded protein is CASSTGTSGMGTDTQYF.

This clonotype showed up many times. The chain recombines TRBV6-1 with TRBJ2-5; TRBD2 agrees at 7 bases. Germline V gives CDR1 MNHNS, CDR2 SASEGT. Trimming removed 4 bases from V and 5 bases from J; junction bases left unmatched: 13. The CDR3 is 16 amino acids. This CDR3 is CASSGYREAPWETQYF. Written as DNA, the CDR3 is TGTGCCAGCAGTGGATACCGGGAGGCTCCGTGGGAGACCCAGTACTTC.

This clonotype was observed at least ten times. This chain joins TRBV7-9 and TRBJ2-5; 8 bases agree with TRBD1. The V gene's germline CDR1 is SEHNR and CDR2 FQNEAQ (reference sequence). This CDR3 region has 14 residues. V trimming: 7 bases; J trimming: 3 bases; junction bases outside the gene matches: 7. The CDR3 spells CASTLIQGEETQYF. The CDR3 DNA reads TGTGCCAGCACCCTAATACAGGGGGAAGAGACCCAGTACTTC.

This chain joins TRBV19 and TRBJ2-1; TRBD2 matches 10 bases. Trimming removed 3 bases from V and 8 bases from J; junction bases left unmatched: 7. The germline gives CDR1 LNHDA, CDR2 SQIVND (reference sequence). The CDR3 extends over 15 amino acids. CDR3 in amino acids: CASSISLAGDYEQFF. CDR3 bases: TGTGCCAGTAGTATTAGCCTAGCGGGAGACTATGAGCAGTTCTTC.

The table lists this clonotype with many counts. The J gene is TRBJ2-2, the V gene TRBV11-2; TRBD1 is a possible D gene (6 bases). The CDR3 has 13 amino acids. CDR1 SGHAT and CDR2 FQNNGV come from the germline V gene. Trimming removed 7 bases at V and 3 bases at J, with 9 bases between. CDR3 bases: TGTGCCAGCACCTCAGGGGACACCGGGGAGCTGTTTTTT. It encodes CASTSGDTGELFF.

This clonotype showed up just a few times. This chain joins TRBV20-1 and TRBJ2-7; tentative D call: TRBD2 (7 bases). The length of the CDR3 is 15 residues. V was shortened by 5 bases and J by 4 bases, with 21 bases between the two germline ends. CDR1 and CDR2 from the germline V gene are DFQATT and SNEGSKA (reference sequence). CDR3: CSAPQGSGELYEQYF. CDR3 in DNA: TGCAGTGCTCCTCAGGGGAGCGGGGAGCTTTACGAGCAGTACTTC.